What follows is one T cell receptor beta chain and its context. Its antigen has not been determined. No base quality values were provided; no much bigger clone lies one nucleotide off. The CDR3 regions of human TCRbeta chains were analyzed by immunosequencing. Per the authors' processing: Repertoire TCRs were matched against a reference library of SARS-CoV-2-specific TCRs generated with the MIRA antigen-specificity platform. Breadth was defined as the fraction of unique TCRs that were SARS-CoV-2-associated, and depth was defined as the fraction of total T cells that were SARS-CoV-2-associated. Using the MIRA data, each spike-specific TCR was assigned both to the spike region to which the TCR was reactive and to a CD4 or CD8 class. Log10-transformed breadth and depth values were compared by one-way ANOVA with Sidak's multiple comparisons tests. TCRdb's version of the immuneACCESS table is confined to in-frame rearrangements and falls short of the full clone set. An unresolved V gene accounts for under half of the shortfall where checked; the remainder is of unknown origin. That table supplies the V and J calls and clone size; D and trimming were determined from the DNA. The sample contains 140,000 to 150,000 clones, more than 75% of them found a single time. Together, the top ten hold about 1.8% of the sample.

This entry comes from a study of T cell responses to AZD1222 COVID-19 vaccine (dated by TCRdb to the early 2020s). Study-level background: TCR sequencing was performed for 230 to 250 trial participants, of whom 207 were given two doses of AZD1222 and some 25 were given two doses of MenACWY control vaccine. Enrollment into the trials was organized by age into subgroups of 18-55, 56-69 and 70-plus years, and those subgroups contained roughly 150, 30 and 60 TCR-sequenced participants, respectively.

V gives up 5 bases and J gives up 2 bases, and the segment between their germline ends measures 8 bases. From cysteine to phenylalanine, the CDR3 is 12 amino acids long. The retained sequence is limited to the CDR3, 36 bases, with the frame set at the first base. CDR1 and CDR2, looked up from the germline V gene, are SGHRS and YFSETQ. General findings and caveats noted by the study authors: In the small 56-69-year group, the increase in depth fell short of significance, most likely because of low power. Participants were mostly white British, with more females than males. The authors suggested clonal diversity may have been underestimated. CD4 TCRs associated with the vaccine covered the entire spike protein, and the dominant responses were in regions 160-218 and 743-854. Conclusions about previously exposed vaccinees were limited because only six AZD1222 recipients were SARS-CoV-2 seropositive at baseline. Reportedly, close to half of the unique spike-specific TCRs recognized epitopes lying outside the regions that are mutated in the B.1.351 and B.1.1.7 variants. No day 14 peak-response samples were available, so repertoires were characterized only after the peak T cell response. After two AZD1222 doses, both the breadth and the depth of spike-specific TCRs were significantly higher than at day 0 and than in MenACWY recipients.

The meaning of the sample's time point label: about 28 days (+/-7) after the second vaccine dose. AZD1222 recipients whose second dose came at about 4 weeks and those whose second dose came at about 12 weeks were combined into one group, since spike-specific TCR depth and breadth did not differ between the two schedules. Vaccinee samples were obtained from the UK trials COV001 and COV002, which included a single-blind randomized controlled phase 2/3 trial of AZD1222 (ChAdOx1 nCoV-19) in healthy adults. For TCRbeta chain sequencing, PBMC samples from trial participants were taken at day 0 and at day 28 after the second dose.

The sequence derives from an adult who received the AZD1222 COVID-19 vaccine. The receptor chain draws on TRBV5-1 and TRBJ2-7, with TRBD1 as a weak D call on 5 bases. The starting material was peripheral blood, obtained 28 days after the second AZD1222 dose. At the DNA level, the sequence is TGCGCCAGCAGGACAGAGACCTACGAGCAGTACTTC. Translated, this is CASRTETYEQYF.